A single sample is the source of the 14 T cell receptor beta chains below, sequenced in a study of blood T cell repertoires in COVID-19. Measured with immunoSEQ multiplex PCR; TCRdb has only the in-frame clones, and not every one. Among more than 200,000 clones, approximately 86% were seen once, and the ten largest hold roughly 1.6%. The sample consisted of PBMCs or T cells enriched from blood (not recorded which). The source of these receptors is a woman aged 45-65 years who had recovered from COVID-19.

The V call is TRBV7-9, the J call TRBJ2-3; D perhaps matches TRBD1 (5 bases). This CDR3 is built from 15 residues. V lost 5 bases and J 4 bases, leaving 16 bases between the germline ends. Germline V CDR1 and CDR2: SEHNR, FQNEAQ (reference sequence). The CDR3 protein is CASSPRQGGADTQYF. The CDR3, as DNA: TGTGCCAGCAGCCCCAGGCAGGGTGGCGCAGATACGCAGTATTTT.

The rearrangement uses TRBV7-9 and TRBJ1-1; no clear D. Per the germline V gene, CDR1 is SEHNR and CDR2 is FQNEAQ (reference sequence). The CDR3 spans 12 residues. Trimming took off 3 bases at V and 8 bases at J, with 10 bases between the two ends. The CDR3 nucleotides read TGTGCCAGCAGCTTTCCGGGAAAAGAAGCTTTCTTT. Its translation: CASSFPGKEAFF.

The V call is TRBV6-2 or TRBV6-3, the J call TRBJ2-7, with TRBD2 as a possible D gene (5 bases). Germline V gene lookup returns CDR1 MNHEY and CDR2 SVGEGT. This CDR3 has 13 amino acids. V lost 1 base to trimming and J lost 2 bases, with 6 bases between them. The CDR3 DNA reads as TGTGCCAGCAGTTACTACGGGACCTACGAGCAGTACTTC. This encodes CASSYYGTYEQYF.

As regards this clone: Other DNA sequences within the sample encode an identical CDR3. V gene TRBV9 combines with J gene TRBJ2-7; TRBD1 aligns across 7 bases. Germline V gives CDR1 SGDLS, CDR2 YYNGEE. The J segment lost 4 bases and the V segment lost 3 bases, leaving 1 base of the junction unmatched. This CDR3 region has 12 residues. The CDR3 sequence: CASSATGYEQYF. CDR3 DNA sequence: TGTGCCAGCAGCGCGACAGGGTACGAGCAGTACTTC.

The chain uses TRBV19 and TRBJ2-7; D may be TRBD1 (6 bases). V was shortened by 4 bases and J by 3 bases, with 10 bases between the two germline ends. The CDR3 loop spans 13 amino acids. Germline V gene sequence: CDR1 LNHDA, CDR2 SQIVND (reference sequence). CDR3 nucleotides: TGTGCCAGTAGTAAGGGCAGGGGCTACGAGCAGTACTTC. It specifies CASSKGRGYEQYF. Based on the CDR3 plus reference TRBV19 and TRBJ2-7, the full variable domain is DGGITQSPKYLFRKEGQNVTLSCEQNLNHDAMYWYRQDPGQGLRLIYYSQIVNDFQKGDIAEGYSVSREKKESFPLTVTSAQKNPTAFYLCASSKGRGYEQYFGPGTRLTVT.

This clone was seen more than once but under ten times. The V call is TRBV27, the J call TRBJ2-7, with TRBD1 matching over 9 bases. There are 14 residues in the CDR3. Trimming took 4 bases from V and 6 from J; bases not matched to a gene: 7. Per germline, CDR1 MNHEY and CDR2 SMNVEV (reference sequence). DNA for the CDR3: TGTGCCAGCAGTTCAAGGACAGGGGCGGGCGAGCAGTACTTC. It yields the protein CASSSRTGAGEQYF.

The chain uses TRBV27 and TRBJ1-5, with D tentatively TRBD1 (6 bases). CDR3 size: 15 residues. The V end lost 5 bases, the J end lost 9 bases, and 20 bases lay between the germline ends. In germline, CDR1 is MNHEY, CDR2 SMNVEV (reference sequence). The CDR3 spells CASSTAWGLGGPQHF. The CDR3 DNA reads TGTGCCAGCAGTACCGCGTGGGGGCTAGGTGGGCCCCAGCATTTT.

This chain joins TRBV6-5 and TRBJ2-2; perhaps TRBD2 as D (6 bases). The CDR3 extends over 14 amino acids. The germline CDR1 and CDR2 sequences are MNHEY and SVGAGI. V was cut by 7 bases and J by 4 bases, with 13 bases left in between. The CDR3 spells CASTNSGSTGELFF. The CDR3 DNA sequence: TGTGCCAGCACCAATAGCGGATCCACCGGGGAGCTGTTTTTT.

This chain uses TRBV7-9 with TRBJ2-5; 7 bases align to TRBD1. CDR1 SEHNR and CDR2 FQNEAQ come from the germline V gene (reference sequence). The CDR3 runs to 16 residues. Losses at the gene ends were 5 bases for V and 5 bases for J; bases not matched to a gene: 14. The CDR3 loop reads CASSPRRGLNKETQYF. The CDR3 DNA reads TGTGCCAGCAGCCCTCGAAGGGGGCTGAATAAGGAGACCCAGTACTTC.

The V call is TRBV28, the J call TRBJ1-1; no firm D call. V lost 6 bases to trimming and J lost 3 bases, with 11 bases between them. CDR1 and CDR2 from the germline V gene are MDHEN and SYDVKM. The CDR3 sequence is 13 residues long. CDR3 in DNA: TGTGCCAGCAGCAAAGTTAGAGACACTGAAGCTTTCTTT. Residues: CASSKVRDTEAFF.

V gene TRBV3-1 (or the pseudogene TRBV3-2) combines with J gene TRBJ1-2; D may be TRBD1 (6 bases). Germline CDR1 is LGHDT and CDR2 is YNNKEL (reference sequence). This CDR3 has 13 amino acids. Trimming stripped 6 bases from V and 4 bases from J, with 12 bases between. CDR3 bases: TGTGCCAGCAGTAACGGGGGGGCCTATGGCTACACCTTC. The encoded protein is CASSNGGAYGYTF.

The chain is built from TRBV10-3 and TRBJ2-1, with a tentative D call TRBD2 (5 bases). The V gene's germline CDR1 is ENHRY and CDR2 SYGVKD. V shed 0 bases and J shed 5 bases, with 17 bases lying between them. The CDR3 has 17 residues. CDR3 region: CAISESFGVGDDNEQFF. CDR3 DNA: TGTGCCATCAGTGAGTCGTTTGGGGTGGGAGACGACAATGAGCAGTTCTTC.

The rearrangement links TRBV18 to TRBJ1-1; the D is unclear. Trimming took 4 bases from V and 2 from J, leaving 8 bases between them. The CDR3 is 13 residues long. Germline lookup yields CDR1 KGHSH and CDR2 LQKENI. In DNA form, the CDR3 reads TGTGCCAGCTCACTCCGGACTAACACTGAAGCTTTCTTT. Protein product: CASSLRTNTEAFF.

On this clone: Additional DNA sequences in this sample encode the identical CDR3. V gene TRBV18 combines with J gene TRBJ1-2, with D possibly TRBD1 on 6 matching bases. V was trimmed by 6 bases and J by 4 bases, leaving 9 bases between them. CDR1 and CDR2 from the germline V gene are KGHSH and LQKENI. CDR3 length: 12 amino acids. CDR3 sequence reads: CASSQDSYGYTF. As DNA, the CDR3 is TGTGCCAGCTCCCAGGACAGCTATGGCTACACCTTC. The full variable domain, with the rest looked up from reference TRBV18 and TRBJ1-2, is NAGVMQNPRHLVRRRGQEARLRCSPMKGHSHVYWYRQLPEEGLKFMVYLQKENIIDESGMPKERFSAEFPKEGPSILRIQQVVRGDSAAYFCASSQDSYGYTFGSGTRLTVV.